The 27 T cell receptor beta chains presented below share a single source sample, sequenced in a study of a mutant IDH1 vaccine in newly diagnosed glioma. No antigen is known for these receptors. Clones were sequenced by immunoSEQ multiplex PCR, and TCRdb holds only the in-frame ones, with some missing. The sample holds about 83,000 clones, about 91% seen once. Time point given: week 5, during vaccination. Every vaccination contained 300 ug of the mutant IDH1 20-mer peptide and was paired with topical imiquimod. Sequenced material: PBMCs, taken from a glioma patient whose treatment included an IDH1 peptide vaccine. Receptors were obtained from a woman in her forties or fifties with glioma.

The V and J genes are TRBV20-1 and TRBJ2-1, with D hard to call. This CDR3 contains 11 residues. Germline assignment: CDR1 DFQATT and CDR2 SNEGSKA (reference sequence). The CDR3 nucleotides are TGCATTTTTAAAGGAGAGAATGAGCAGTTCTTC. Translating gives CIFKGENEQFF.

In its sample, this clone was seen once. The chain uses TRBV6-1 and TRBJ1-5; D gene ambiguous. CDR1 is MNHNS, CDR2 SASEGT, per germline. V was shortened by 2 bases and J by 6 bases, with 17 bases between the two germline ends. The length of the CDR3 is 16 residues. The CDR3 coding sequence is TGTGCCAGCAGTGAACTAACCCTCAAACCCAGTCAGCCCCAGCATTTT. Residues: CASSELTLKPSQPQHF.

V usage is TRBV5-5 and J usage is TRBJ1-2; D remains unclear. CDR1 and CDR2 (germline): SGHKS, YYEKEE (reference sequence). CDR3 length equals 11 residues. Trimming stripped 2 bases from V and 5 bases from J, with 4 bases between. CDR3 DNA sequence: TGTGCCAGCAGCTTCGAGTATGGCTACACCTTC. Its translation: CASSFEYGYTF.

This clone has just one count. This chain connects TRBV18 to TRBJ1-3; tentative D call: TRBD1 (5 bases). Trimming shortened V by 3 bases and J by 3 bases, and 12 bases separated the two germline ends. The CDR3 extends over 15 amino acids. Per germline, CDR1 KGHSH and CDR2 LQKENI. The CDR3 DNA follows: TGTGCCAGCTCACCTCAAGTCGGGGGTGGAAACACCATATATTTT. As protein: CASSPQVGGGNTIYF.

This chain connects TRBV6-5 to TRBJ2-7; D is perhaps TRBD2 (5 bases). CDR3 length equals 13 residues. CDR1 is MNHEY and CDR2 is SVGAGI in the germline V gene. Trimming removed 6 bases from V and 2 bases from J, with 11 bases in between. CDR3 residues: CASSLGGTYEQYF. The CDR3 DNA reads as TGTGCCAGCAGCCTCGGAGGTACCTACGAGCAGTACTTC.

This clone was counted a single time. This chain uses TRBV19 with TRBJ1-4, with D unresolved. The CDR3 length is 13 residues. CDR1 and CDR2 (germline): LNHDA, SQIVND (reference sequence). V was clipped by 4 bases and J by 8 bases, with 11 bases between them. CDR3 DNA sequence: TGTGCCAGTAGTAACAGAATTGGGGAAAAACTGTTTTTT. Residues: CASSNRIGEKLFF.

The chain is built from TRBV5-5 and TRBJ2-5; 14 bases are shared with TRBD2. The germline V gene encodes CDR1 SGHKS and CDR2 YYEKEE (reference sequence). Losses at the gene ends were 2 bases for V and 4 bases for J; bases not matched to a gene: 1. The CDR3 loop spans 15 amino acids. The CDR3: CASSFGTSGRETQYF. DNA for the CDR3: TGTGCCAGCAGCTTCGGGACTAGCGGGAGAGAGACCCAGTACTTC.

The chain combines TRBV9 with TRBJ2-5; a weak D match, TRBD2 (6 bases). With 0 bases removed from V and 1 base from J, the gap between germline ends came to 13 bases. CDR1 and CDR2 (germline): SGDLS, YYNGEE. The CDR3 length is 16 residues. The CDR3 DNA sequence: TGTGCCAGCAGCGTAGGGCTAGCGCTAAGCCAAGAGACCCAGTACTTC. This translates into CASSVGLALSQETQYF.

The gene calls are TRBV6-6 and TRBJ2-7; D may be TRBD1 (6 bases). Trimming shortened V by 5 bases and J by 3 bases, and 14 bases separated the two germline ends. Germline V gene lookup returns CDR1 MNHNY and CDR2 SVGAGI (reference sequence). The length of the CDR3 is 14 residues. The CDR3 reads CASSTSGVDYEQYF. CDR3 DNA: TGTGCCAGCAGTACCTCAGGGGTCGACTACGAGCAGTACTTC.

The CDR3 coding sequence is TGTGCCAGCAGTTTGGGGACTAGCGGGATCACAGATACGCAGTATTTT. Translation gives CASSLGTSGITDTQYF. The chain carries TRBV28 and TRBJ2-3; 13 bases agree with TRBD2. Germline CDR1 MDHEN, CDR2 SYDVKM. Unmatched junction bases numbered 2, after V lost 3 bases and J lost 2 bases. This CDR3 spans 16 amino acids.

The genes are TRBV5-6 and TRBJ1-4, with TRBD1 matching over 9 bases. The CDR3 spans 13 residues. Germline V gene lookup returns CDR1 SGHDT and CDR2 YYEEEE. V shed 3 bases and J 11 bases; nucleotides not matched to a gene: 5. This CDR3 is CASSWGDREKLFF. CDR3 sequence (DNA): TGTGCCAGCAGCTGGGGGGACAGGGAGAAACTGTTTTTT. Looking up the rest from reference TRBV5-6 and TRBJ1-4 gives the full variable domain: DAGVTQSPTHLIKTRGQQVTLRCSPKSGHDTVSWYQQALGQGPQFIFQYYEEEERQRGNFPDRFSGHQFPNYSSELNVNALLLGDSALYLCASSWGDREKLFFGSGTQLSVL.

This chain joins TRBV9 and TRBJ2-7, with a tentative D call TRBD2 (6 bases). The CDR3 is made up of 14 amino acids. V was trimmed by 4 bases and J by 2 bases, leaving 13 bases between them. The germline V gene encodes CDR1 SGDLS and CDR2 YYNGEE. The CDR3 loop is CASSPRDSAYEQYF. CDR3 coding DNA: TGTGCCAGCAGCCCGAGGGACTCAGCCTACGAGCAGTACTTC.

The chain combines TRBV19 with TRBJ2-3, with D uncertain. The CDR3 loop spans 15 amino acids. The V end was cut by 4 bases, the J end by 1 base, with 12 bases between. Germline V gene sequence: CDR1 LNHDA, CDR2 SQIVND (reference sequence). Here the CDR3 reads CASSTGRTGTDTQYF. The CDR3, as DNA: TGTGCCAGTAGTACCGGACGGACGGGCACAGATACGCAGTATTTT.

The V and J genes are TRBV18 and TRBJ2-2; possible D gene TRBD1, 5 bases. CDR3 length: 14 residues. V was shortened by 3 bases and J by 4 bases, with 9 bases between the two germline ends. Per the germline V gene, CDR1 is KGHSH and CDR2 is LQKENI. The CDR3 spells CASSPQGVTGELFF. The DNA of the CDR3 is TGTGCCAGCTCACCTCAGGGTGTCACCGGGGAGCTGTTTTTT.

This rearrangement joins TRBV5-1 to TRBJ2-7; D may be TRBD1 (5 bases). Germline CDR1 reads SGHRS; CDR2 reads YFSETQ. This CDR3 spans 15 amino acids. V lost 6 bases, J lost 0 bases, and 16 bases lay in between. CDR3 sequence reads: CASTRPRQSSYEQYF. The DNA of the CDR3 is TGCGCCAGCACCCGCCCCAGACAGAGCTCCTACGAGCAGTACTTC.

V gene TRBV18 combines with J gene TRBJ1-5; D is ambiguous. CDR3 length equals 14 residues. Trimming left V 3 bases short and J 5 bases short, with 11 bases between. The germline V gene encodes CDR1 KGHSH and CDR2 LQKENI. CDR3 loop: CASSPAGWDQPQHF. CDR3 DNA: TGTGCCAGCTCACCGGCGGGGTGGGATCAGCCCCAGCATTTT.

The V gene is TRBV21-1, the J gene TRBJ2-4; the table's TRBD1 call for D was not verified on the DNA. TRBV21-1 is marked as a pseudogene. The CDR3 length is 14 residues. The CDR3 coding sequence is TGTGCCAGCAGCAAAGGAAACAGGAAAAACATTCAGTACTTC. Translation: CASSKGNRKNIQYF.

The V call is TRBV10-3, the J call TRBJ1-5, with D uncertain. Per the germline V gene, CDR1 is ENHRY and CDR2 is SYGVKD. The V and J ends lost 6 bases and 6 bases respectively, with 15 bases between them. The length of the CDR3 is 14 residues. CDR3 residues: CAIRDPGRSQPQHF. The DNA for the CDR3 is TGTGCCATCAGGGATCCCGGACGGAGTCAGCCCCAGCATTTT.

V and J are TRBV21-1 and TRBJ1-6; the table's D call, TRBD1, was not checked against the DNA. TRBV21-1 is listed as a pseudogene. CDR3 length: 18 residues. The CDR3 DNA follows: TGTGCCAGCAGCTTCATAGCGGACAGGGGCTCCTATAATTCACCCCTCCACTTT. Its protein is CASSFIADRGSYNSPLHF.

Only one count was recorded for this clone. As DNA, the CDR3 is TGTGCCAGCAGCTTAGAAGAACGGCGGGATTACAATGAGCAGTTCTTC. This sequence encodes CASSLEERRDYNEQFF. The chain recombines TRBV7-9 with TRBJ2-1; tentative D call: TRBD2 (6 bases). Trimming left V 1 base short and J 4 bases short, with 14 bases between. Per the germline V gene, CDR1 is SEHNR and CDR2 is FQNEAQ (reference sequence). The CDR3 extends over 16 amino acids.

A remark on this clone: The same CDR3 also results from other DNA sequences found in this sample. This chain joins TRBV19 and TRBJ2-5, with D unclear. Trimming removed 5 bases at V and 5 bases at J, with 12 bases between. This CDR3 comprises 13 residues. CDR1 LNHDA and CDR2 SQIVND come from the germline V gene (reference sequence). The CDR3 DNA follows: TGTGCCAGTAGTGCCCAGAAGAAGGAGACCCAGTACTTC. Encoded protein: CASSAQKKETQYF. Full variable domain (rest looked up from reference TRBV19 and TRBJ2-5): DGGITQSPKYLFRKEGQNVTLSCEQNLNHDAMYWYRQDPGQGLRLIYYSQIVNDFQKGDIAEGYSVSREKKESFPLTVTSAQKNPTAFYLCASSAQKKETQYFGPGTRLLVL.

This clone is a singleton in its sample. This chain joins TRBV7-2 and TRBJ2-5; weak D call: TRBD1 (6 bases). Germline CDR1 SGHTA, CDR2 FQGNSA. This CDR3 is 16 amino acids long. The V and J ends lost 2 bases and 5 bases respectively, with 18 bases between them. CDR3 nucleotide sequence: TGTGCCAGCAGCTTACAGGATAGGGGGTTAAGGGAGACCCAGTACTTC. It codes for CASSLQDRGLRETQYF.

In its sample, this clone was seen a few times. The chain joins TRBV12-5 to TRBJ1-1; D unclear. The CDR3 is 14 residues long. From germline, CDR1 is LGHNT and CDR2 FRNRAP. With 7 bases removed from V and 1 base from J, the gap between germline ends came to 13 bases. The CDR3 reads CASVPQEGNTEAFF. In nucleotides, the CDR3 is TGTGCTAGTGTCCCCCAGGAGGGGAACACTGAAGCTTTCTTT.

The chain uses TRBV5-5 and TRBJ1-4; 7 bases align to TRBD1. Germline V lookup: CDR1 SGHKS, CDR2 YYEKEE (reference sequence). The CDR3 is made up of 15 amino acids. Losses at the gene ends were 5 bases for V and 1 base for J; bases not matched to a gene: 5. The CDR3 DNA follows: TGTGCCAGCAGGTCCCAGGGGGGAACTAATGAAAAACTGTTTTTT. Encoded protein: CASRSQGGTNEKLFF.

This sequence joins TRBV5-4 and TRBJ2-7; 7 nucleotides agree with TRBD1. Germline values: CDR1 SGHNT, CDR2 YYREEE (reference sequence). V lost 4 bases to trimming and J lost 3 bases; unmatched junction nucleotides: 13. The CDR3 extends over 16 amino acids. The DNA of the CDR3 is TGTGCCAGCAGCCCAACCCCGGGACAGATCTACTACGAGCAGTACTTC. It yields the protein CASSPTPGQIYYEQYF. Filled out from reference TRBV5-4 and TRBJ2-7, the complete variable domain reads ETGVTQSPTHLIKTRGQQVTLRCSSQSGHNTVSWYQQALGQGPQFIFQYYREEENGRGNFPPRFSGLQFPNYSSELNVNALELDDSALYLCASSPTPGQIYYEQYFGPGTRLTVT.

This chain uses TRBV9 with TRBJ2-1, with no clear D. Per germline, CDR1 SGDLS and CDR2 YYNGEE. V was trimmed by 0 bases and J by 0 bases, leaving 7 bases between them. The CDR3 is made up of 15 amino acids. Written as DNA, the CDR3 is TGTGCCAGCAGCGTAGTCTGGGGCTCCTACAATGAGCAGTTCTTC. Translated, it gives CASSVVWGSYNEQFF.

This rearrangement joins TRBV19 to TRBJ1-4, with D tentatively TRBD1 (5 bases). Germline V gene data show CDR1 as LNHDA and CDR2 as SQIVND (reference sequence). CDR3 length: 15 amino acids. Trimming removed 9 bases from V and 0 bases from J, with 14 bases in between. As DNA, the CDR3 is TGTGCCAGCTCCGGGACGGAAGCAACTAATGAAAAACTGTTTTTT. As protein: CASSGTEATNEKLFF. Filled out from reference TRBV19 and TRBJ1-4, the complete variable domain reads DGGITQSPKYLFRKEGQNVTLSCEQNLNHDAMYWYRQDPGQGLRLIYYSQIVNDFQKGDIAEGYSVSREKKESFPLTVTSAQKNPTAFYLCASSGTEATNEKLFFGSGTQLSVL.